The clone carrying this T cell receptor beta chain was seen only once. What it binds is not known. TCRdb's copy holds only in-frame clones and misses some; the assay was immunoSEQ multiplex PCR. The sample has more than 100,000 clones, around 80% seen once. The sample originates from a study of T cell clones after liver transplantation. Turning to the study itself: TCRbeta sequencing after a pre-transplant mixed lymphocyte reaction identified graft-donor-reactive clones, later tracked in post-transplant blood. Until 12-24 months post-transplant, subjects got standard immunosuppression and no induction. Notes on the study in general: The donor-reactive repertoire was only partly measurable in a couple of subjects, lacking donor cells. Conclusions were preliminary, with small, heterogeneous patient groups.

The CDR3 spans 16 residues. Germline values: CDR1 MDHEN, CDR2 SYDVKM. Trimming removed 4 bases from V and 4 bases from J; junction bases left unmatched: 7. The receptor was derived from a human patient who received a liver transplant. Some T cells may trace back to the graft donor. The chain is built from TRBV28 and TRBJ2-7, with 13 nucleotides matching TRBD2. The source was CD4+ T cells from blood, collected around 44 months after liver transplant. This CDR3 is CASSSSGLAGVYEQYF. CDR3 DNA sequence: TGTGCCAGCAGTTCTAGTGGACTAGCGGGAGTGTACGAGCAGTACTTC.